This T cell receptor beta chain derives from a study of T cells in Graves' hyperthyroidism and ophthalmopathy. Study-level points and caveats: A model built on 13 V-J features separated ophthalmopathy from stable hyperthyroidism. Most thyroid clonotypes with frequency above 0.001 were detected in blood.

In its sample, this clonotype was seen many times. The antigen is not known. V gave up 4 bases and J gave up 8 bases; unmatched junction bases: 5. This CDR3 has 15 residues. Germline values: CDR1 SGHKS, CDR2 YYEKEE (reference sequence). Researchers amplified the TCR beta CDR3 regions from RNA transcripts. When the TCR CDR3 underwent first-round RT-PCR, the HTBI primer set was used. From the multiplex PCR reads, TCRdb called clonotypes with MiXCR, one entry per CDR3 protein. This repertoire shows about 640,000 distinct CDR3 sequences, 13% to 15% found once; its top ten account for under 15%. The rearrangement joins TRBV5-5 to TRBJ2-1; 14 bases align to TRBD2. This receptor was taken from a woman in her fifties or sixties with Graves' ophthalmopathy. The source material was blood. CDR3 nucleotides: TGTGCCAGCAGCCCCGGGACTAGCGGGAGCTATGAGCAGTTCTTC. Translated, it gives CASSPGTSGSYEQFF.